Presented here are 24 T cell receptor beta chains from one specimen sequenced in a study of control samples from healthy donors and cancer patients. The table came from immunoSEQ multiplex PCR; TCRdb's copy has only in-frame clones and leaves some out. Of tens of thousands of clones detected, 84% appear once; the ten largest clones hold roughly 40%. Sequencing was carried out using PBMCs. The receptors originated from a man in his 70s with lung cancer.

The V and J genes are TRBV7-3 and TRBJ2-7; tentatively, D is TRBD1 (6 bases). Between the trimmed V and J ends, which lost 5 bases and 4 bases, there was a span of 18 bases. The germline CDR1 and CDR2 sequences are SGHTA and FQGTGA. The CDR3 is 15 amino acids. CDR3 nucleotides: TGTGCCAGCAGCCAGACACAGGGATCCTATTACGAGCAGTACTTC. It is translated as CASSQTQGSYYEQYF. The whole variable domain, remainder taken from reference TRBV7-3 and TRBJ2-7, is GAGVSQTPSNKVTEKGKYVELRCDPISGHTALYWYRQSLGQGPEFLIYFQGTGAADDSGLPNDRFFAVRPEGSVSTLKIQRTERGDSAVYLCASSQTQGSYYEQYFGPGTRLTVT.

The chain links TRBV19 to TRBJ2-3, with D maybe TRBD1 (6 bases). From germline, CDR1 is LNHDA and CDR2 SQIVND (reference sequence). V lost 1 base and J lost 3, with 8 bases in between. The CDR3 sequence is 14 residues long. CDR3 in DNA: TGTGCCAGTAGTATAGGGACAGTGACAGATACGCAGTATTTT. Protein product: CASSIGTVTDTQYF.

The CDR3 DNA reads as TGCGCCAGCAGCTTGGGGGATATGAACACTGAAGCTTTCTTT. The encoded protein is CASSLGDMNTEAFF. The chain uses TRBV5-1 and TRBJ1-1; D gene ambiguous. Germline loops: CDR1 SGHRS, CDR2 YFSETQ. CDR3 length equals 14 residues. V was pared by 0 bases and J by 0 bases, with 6 bases between.

The rearrangement links TRBV16 to TRBJ2-7; D gene uncertain. Trimming cost V 2 bases and J 3 bases, with 14 bases left between them. Germline CDR1 and CDR2: KGHSY and FQNENV. This CDR3 has 15 amino acids. The CDR3 DNA reads TGTGCCAGCAGCCAAGAGGTCAGGTTTGGCTACGAGCAGTACTTC. Translating it yields CASSQEVRFGYEQYF. Filled out from reference TRBV16 and TRBJ2-7, the complete variable domain reads GEEVAQTPKHLVRGEGQKAKLYCAPIKGHSYVFWYQQVLKNEFKFLISFQNENVFDETGMPKERFSAKCLPNSPCSLEIQATKLEDSAVYFCASSQEVRFGYEQYFGPGTRLTVT.

V usage is TRBV5-1 and J usage is TRBJ2-5; perhaps TRBD2 as D (6 bases). The CDR3 runs 14 residues. V was shortened by 0 bases and J by 2 bases, with 8 bases between the two germline ends. CDR1 is SGHRS, CDR2 YFSETQ, per germline. The CDR3 nucleotides are TGCGCCAGCAGCTTGGGGAGCGGGCAAGAGACCCAGTACTTC. It is translated as CASSLGSGQETQYF.

The V and J genes are TRBV19 and TRBJ1-2; D gene unclear. Germline V gene sequence: CDR1 LNHDA, CDR2 SQIVND (reference sequence). This CDR3 has 12 amino acids. V lost 1 base and J lost 7, with 7 bases in between. This CDR3 is CASSIGEVGYTF. As DNA, the CDR3 is TGTGCCAGTAGTATAGGGGAGGTTGGCTACACCTTC.

V and J are TRBV5-1 and TRBJ2-2, with 12 positions matching TRBD2. The junction had 0 bases not matched to a gene; V was cut back by 0 bases and J by 3 bases. Germline CDR1 SGHRS, CDR2 YFSETQ. The length of the CDR3 is 16 residues. Here the CDR3 reads CASSLGLAGDTGELFF. CDR3 DNA: TGCGCCAGCAGCTTGGGACTAGCGGGGGACACCGGGGAGCTGTTTTTT.

The rearrangement joins TRBV6-2 or TRBV6-3 to TRBJ2-4, with TRBD1 matching over 10 bases. Germline trimming cut 6 bases from V and 1 base from J; bases unmatched to any gene: 9. Germline V gene data show CDR1 as MNHEY and CDR2 as SVGEGT. CDR3 length: 17 residues. CDR3 residues: CASSSDRGPFAKNIQYF. CDR3 bases: TGTGCCAGCAGCTCAGACAGGGGGCCCTTCGCCAAAAACATTCAGTACTTC.

The genes are TRBV5-1 and TRBJ2-3; D perhaps matches TRBD1 (6 bases). The CDR3 is 15 residues long. Deletions cut 3 bases from V and 0 bases from J, with 11 bases between. Germline CDR1 and CDR2: SGHRS and YFSETQ. In nucleotides, the CDR3 is TGCGCCAGCAGCTCCCGACAGGCTAGCACAGATACGCAGTATTTT. This gives the protein CASSSRQASTDTQYF.

V usage is TRBV12-5 and J usage is TRBJ1-1; 9 bases agree with TRBD1. The length of the CDR3 is 16 residues. J was trimmed by 1 base and V by 6 bases; bases with no gene match: 9. Per the germline V gene, CDR1 is LGHNT and CDR2 is FRNRAP. CDR3 coding DNA: TGTGCTAGTGGCGAAAGACAGGGGGAAGGGAACACTGAAGCTTTCTTT. Translated, it gives CASGERQGEGNTEAFF.

The V call is TRBV11-2, the J call TRBJ1-2; TRBD1 matches at 9 bases. V lost 4 bases and J lost 8; bases outside the gene matches: 14. Germline values: CDR1 SGHAT, CDR2 FQNNGV. The CDR3 is made up of 16 amino acids. The CDR3 DNA reads as TGTGCCAGCAGCTCCCGAGGTGGGACAGGGTTCGGCGGCTACACCTTC. This sequence encodes CASSSRGGTGFGGYTF.

The chain employs TRBV6-5 and TRBJ2-1; 11 bases match TRBD2. The J segment lost 10 bases and the V segment lost 0 bases, leaving 8 bases of the junction unmatched. The CDR3 extends over 16 amino acids. Germline CDR1 and CDR2: MNHEY and SVGAGI. The CDR3 DNA follows: TGTGCCAGCAGTTACTCGACTAGCGGGGCCCAGGACGAGCAGTTCTTC. Translated, it gives CASSYSTSGAQDEQFF.

The rearrangement uses TRBV7-2 and TRBJ1-5, with TRBD1 as a possible D gene (5 bases). There are 15 residues in the CDR3. Germline CDR1 is SGHTA and CDR2 is FQGNSA. V shed 0 bases and J shed 0 bases, with 6 bases lying between them. The CDR3 loop reads CASSLAGPSNQPQHF. For the CDR3, the DNA is TGTGCCAGCAGCTTAGCGGGGCCTAGCAATCAGCCCCAGCATTTT. Full variable domain (remainder filled in from reference TRBV7-2 and TRBJ1-5): GAGVSQSPSNKVTEKGKDVELRCDPISGHTALYWYRQSLGQGLEFLIYFQGNSAPDKSGLPSDRFSAERTGGSVSTLTIQRTQQEDSAVYLCASSLAGPSNQPQHFGDGTRLSIL.

The rearrangement uses TRBV7-8 and TRBJ2-5; D possibly corresponds to TRBD1 (6 bases). This CDR3 region has 13 residues. The V end was cut by 6 bases, the J end by 8 bases, with 16 bases between. Germline V gene lookup returns CDR1 SGHVS and CDR2 FQNEAQ. The CDR3 region is CASSDMRGNTQYF. CDR3 sequence (DNA): TGTGCCAGCAGTGATATGAGGGGGAATACCCAGTACTTC.

The chain combines TRBV2 with TRBJ2-6; unclear D gene. Trimming removed 2 bases from V and 0 bases from J, with 2 bases in between. The CDR3 has 14 residues. Germline V lookup: CDR1 SNHLY, CDR2 FYNNEI. CDR3 region: CASSESSGANVLTF. DNA for the CDR3: TGTGCCAGCAGTGAAAGCTCTGGGGCCAACGTCCTGACTTTC.

CDR3 sequence: CASSVAQGPGELFF. The CDR3 bases are TGTGCCAGCAGCGTAGCCCAGGGCCCCGGGGAGCTGTTTTTT. The chain has TRBV9 and TRBJ2-2, with D possibly matching TRBD1 (5 bases). With 0 bases removed from V and 6 bases from J, the gap between germline ends came to 9 bases. Germline V lookup: CDR1 SGDLS, CDR2 YYNGEE. The CDR3 length is 14 residues.

The chain links TRBV13 to TRBJ2-7; D unresolved. CDR1 PRHDT and CDR2 FYEKMQ come from the germline V gene (reference sequence). Between the trimmed V and J ends, which lost 8 bases and 6 bases, there was a span of 11 bases. The CDR3 totals 11 residues. The CDR3: CASGLRREQYF. CDR3 nucleotide sequence: TGTGCCAGCGGCCTCCGCCGCGAGCAGTACTTC.

V gene TRBV24-1 combines with J gene TRBJ1-2; 8 nucleotides match TRBD1. This CDR3 has 14 amino acids. V gave up 3 bases and J gave up 8 bases; unmatched junction bases: 7. In germline, CDR1 is KGHDR, CDR2 SFDVKD. CDR3 sequence reads: CATSDGTGPGGYTF. The DNA for the CDR3 is TGTGCCACCAGTGATGGGACAGGACCCGGCGGCTACACCTTC.

This clone has more than one count but fewer than ten. The V and J genes are TRBV30 and TRBJ1-1; TRBD1 matches at 11 bases. V trimming: 2 bases; J trimming: 4 bases; junction bases outside the gene matches: 9. The CDR3 length is 16 residues. CDR1 GTSNPN and CDR2 SVGIG come from the germline V gene (reference sequence). CDR3 sequence reads: CAWSPRGGTGGTEAFF. The CDR3 DNA is TGTGCCTGGAGTCCGAGAGGGGGGACAGGGGGCACTGAAGCTTTCTTT.

This clone was found once. The V gene is TRBV5-1, the J gene TRBJ1-6, with 10 bases fitting TRBD1. The CDR3 length is 17 residues. After removal of 0 bases from V and 11 bases from J, the junction contained 11 bases not matched to a gene. In germline, CDR1 is SGHRS, CDR2 YFSETQ. CDR3: CASSLATVGDRGAPLHF. The CDR3 DNA sequence: TGCGCCAGCAGCTTGGCCACCGTCGGGGACAGGGGTGCACCCCTCCACTTT.

V gene TRBV6-5 combines with J gene TRBJ1-6; D is undetermined. Per the germline V gene, CDR1 is MNHEY and CDR2 is SVGAGI. The CDR3 has 16 residues. V lost 4 bases, J lost 2 bases, and 12 bases lay in between. The CDR3 here is CASSSRKEAYNSPLHF. The DNA of the CDR3 is TGTGCCAGCAGTTCCCGTAAAGAGGCCTATAATTCACCCCTCCACTTT.

The V call is TRBV30, the J call TRBJ1-2; TRBD1 is a possible D gene (6 bases). V lost 3 bases and J lost 4, with 12 bases in between. The germline V gene has CDR1 GTSNPN and CDR2 SVGIG (reference sequence). The CDR3 extends over 13 amino acids. The CDR3 protein is CAWSRRGGYGYTF. CDR3 nucleotide sequence: TGTGCCTGGAGCCGAAGGGGGGGCTATGGCTACACCTTC.

The gene calls are TRBV21-1 and TRBJ1-5. TRBV21-1 is annotated as a pseudogene. CDR3 length: 19 residues. Here the CDR3 reads CASSKEGPTRRFEDQPQHF. CDR3 in DNA: TGTGCCAGCAGCAAAGAGGGGCCCACCAGGAGGTTTGAGGATCAGCCCCAGCATTTT.

The chain links TRBV7-9 to TRBJ2-7; 10 nucleotides agree with TRBD1. There are 16 residues in the CDR3. Germline assignment: CDR1 SEHNR and CDR2 FQNEAQ (reference sequence). With 2 bases clipped from V and 0 bases from J, the junction kept 4 bases outside the gene matches. Written as DNA, the CDR3 is TGTGCCAGCAGCTTACGGGACAGGGGTGCCTCCTACGAGCAGTACTTC. Translated, it gives CASSLRDRGASYEQYF.